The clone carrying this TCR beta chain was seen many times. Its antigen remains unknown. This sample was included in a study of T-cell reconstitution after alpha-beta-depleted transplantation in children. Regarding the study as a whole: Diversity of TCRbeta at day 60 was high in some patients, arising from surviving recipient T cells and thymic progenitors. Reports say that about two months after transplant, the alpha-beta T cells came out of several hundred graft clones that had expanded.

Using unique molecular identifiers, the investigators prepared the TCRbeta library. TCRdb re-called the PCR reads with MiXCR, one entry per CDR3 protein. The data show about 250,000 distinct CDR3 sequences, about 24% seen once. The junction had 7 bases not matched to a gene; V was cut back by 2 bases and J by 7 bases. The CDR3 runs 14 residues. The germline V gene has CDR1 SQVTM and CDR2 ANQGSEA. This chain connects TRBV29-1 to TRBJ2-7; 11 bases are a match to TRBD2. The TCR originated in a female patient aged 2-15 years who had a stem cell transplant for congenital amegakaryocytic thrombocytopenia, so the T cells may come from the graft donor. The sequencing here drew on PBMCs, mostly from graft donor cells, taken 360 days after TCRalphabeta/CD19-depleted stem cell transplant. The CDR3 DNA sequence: TGCAGCGTTGAAATACTAGCGGGAGCGAGGGAGCAGTACTTC. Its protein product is CSVEILAGAREQYF.